This entry describes one T cell receptor (beta chain). Its antigen is currently unknown. The data were taken from a study of T-cell reconstitution after alpha-beta-depleted transplantation in children. CDR3 length: 9 residues. Germline V lookup: CDR1 DFQATT, CDR2 SNEGSKA (reference sequence). The V end lost 2 bases, the J end lost 7 bases, and 2 bases lay between the germline ends. Unique molecular identifiers were incorporated during preparation of the TCRbeta library. TCRdb re-called the PCR reads with MiXCR, one entry per CDR3 protein. The table lists more than 400,000 distinct CDR3 sequences, 10% to 12% of them singletons. Study conclusions and caveats: The origin of alpha-beta T cells about two months after transplant was reportedly several hundred expanded graft clones. T cells produced anew were the main source of T-cell counts and diversity one year after transplant. Several patients had high TCRbeta diversity at day 60; it came from surviving recipient T cells and thymic progenitors.

V gene TRBV20-1 combines with J gene TRBJ1-2; no firm D call. The source is a female patient aged 2-10 years who had a stem cell transplant for aplastic anemia, so the T cells may come from the graft donor. This specimen was PBMCs, mostly from graft donor cells, taken 180 days after TCRalphabeta/CD19-depleted stem cell transplant. In DNA form, the CDR3 reads TGCAGTGCTAGACTTGGCTACACCTTC. The encoded protein is CSARLGYTF.